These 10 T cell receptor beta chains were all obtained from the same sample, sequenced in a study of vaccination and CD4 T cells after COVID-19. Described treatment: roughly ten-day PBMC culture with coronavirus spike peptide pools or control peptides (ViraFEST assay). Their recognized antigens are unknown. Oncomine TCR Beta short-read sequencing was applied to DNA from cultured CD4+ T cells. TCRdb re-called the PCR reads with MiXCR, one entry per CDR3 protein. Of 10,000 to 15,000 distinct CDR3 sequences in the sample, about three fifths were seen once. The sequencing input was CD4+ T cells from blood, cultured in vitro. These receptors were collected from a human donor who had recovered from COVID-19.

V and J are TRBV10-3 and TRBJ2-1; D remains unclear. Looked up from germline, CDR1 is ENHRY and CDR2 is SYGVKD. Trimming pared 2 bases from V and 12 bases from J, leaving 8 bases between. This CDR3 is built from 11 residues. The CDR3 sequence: CAISELRGQFF. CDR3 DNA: TGTGCCATCAGTGAGCTCCGCGGGCAGTTCTTC.

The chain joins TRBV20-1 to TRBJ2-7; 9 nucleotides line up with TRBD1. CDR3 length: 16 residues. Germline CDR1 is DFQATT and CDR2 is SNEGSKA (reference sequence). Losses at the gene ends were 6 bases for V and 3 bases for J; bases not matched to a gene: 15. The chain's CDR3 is CSARGPWDRAGYEQYF. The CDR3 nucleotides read TGCAGTGCCCGGGGGCCCTGGGACAGGGCAGGCTACGAGCAGTACTTC.

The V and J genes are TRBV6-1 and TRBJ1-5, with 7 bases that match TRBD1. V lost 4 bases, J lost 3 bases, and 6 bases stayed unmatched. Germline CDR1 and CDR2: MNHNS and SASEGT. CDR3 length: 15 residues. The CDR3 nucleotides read TGTGCCAGCAGTGCAGCAGGGGGGTCCAATCAGCCCCAGCATTTT. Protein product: CASSAAGGSNQPQHF.

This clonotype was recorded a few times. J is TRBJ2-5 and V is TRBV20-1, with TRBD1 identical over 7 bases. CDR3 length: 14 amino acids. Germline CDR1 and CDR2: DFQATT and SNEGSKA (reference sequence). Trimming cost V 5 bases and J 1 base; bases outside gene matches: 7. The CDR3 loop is CSAHHRDSQETQYF. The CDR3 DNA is TGCAGTGCTCATCACCGGGACAGCCAAGAGACCCAGTACTTC.

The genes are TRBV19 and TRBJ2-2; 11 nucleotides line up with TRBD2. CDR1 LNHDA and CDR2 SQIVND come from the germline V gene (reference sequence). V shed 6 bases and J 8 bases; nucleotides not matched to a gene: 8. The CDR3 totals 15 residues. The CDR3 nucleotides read TGTGCCAGTAGCGCGGTGACTAGCGGGAAAGGGGAGCTGTTTTTT. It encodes CASSAVTSGKGELFF.

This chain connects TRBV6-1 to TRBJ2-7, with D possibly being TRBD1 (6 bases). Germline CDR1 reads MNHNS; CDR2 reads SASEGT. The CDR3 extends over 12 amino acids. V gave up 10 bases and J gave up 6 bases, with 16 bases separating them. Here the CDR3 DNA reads TGTGCCACCCTCGGGACACCCGGCGAGCAGTACTTC. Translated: CATLGTPGEQYF.

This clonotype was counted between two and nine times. Here the CDR3 reads CASRGGNTIYF. The CDR3 DNA follows: TGTGCCAGCAGAGGTGGAAACACCATATATTTT. The V call is TRBV6-1, the J call TRBJ1-3; D ambiguous. Looked up from germline, CDR1 is MNHNS and CDR2 is SASEGT. The V end was cut by 6 bases, the J end by 3 bases, with 3 bases between. The CDR3 runs to 11 residues.

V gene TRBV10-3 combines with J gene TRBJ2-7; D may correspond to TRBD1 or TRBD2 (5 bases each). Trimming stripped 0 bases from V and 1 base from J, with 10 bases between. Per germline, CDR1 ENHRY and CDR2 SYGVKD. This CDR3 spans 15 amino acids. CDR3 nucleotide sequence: TGTGCCATCAGTGAGTCTGGGGGTCAGTCCTACGAGCAGTACTTC. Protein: CAISESGGQSYEQYF.

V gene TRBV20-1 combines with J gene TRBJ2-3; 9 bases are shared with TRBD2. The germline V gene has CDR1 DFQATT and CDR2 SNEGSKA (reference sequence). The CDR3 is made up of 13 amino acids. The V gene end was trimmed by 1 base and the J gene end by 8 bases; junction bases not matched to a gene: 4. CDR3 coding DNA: TGCAGTGCTAGAGCGTCTAGCGGGATTACGCAGTATTTT. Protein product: CSARASSGITQYF.

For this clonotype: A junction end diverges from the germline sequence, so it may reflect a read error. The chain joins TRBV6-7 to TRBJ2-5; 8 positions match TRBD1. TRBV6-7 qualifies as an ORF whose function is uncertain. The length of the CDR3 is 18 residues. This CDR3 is CASSYWLRRQGPLEAQYF. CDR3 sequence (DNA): TGTGCCAGCAGTTACTGGCTCAGACGACAGGGGCCCTTAGAGGCCCAGTACTTC.